This TCR beta chain came from a study of shared clonotypes between healthy human individuals. Study at large: Donors, aged 18 to 49, were a couple of women and three men. Findings and limits, study-wide: Researchers sampled only blood; tissue repertoires likely differ. Clonotypes not shared had lower generation probabilities than those common to all four donors.

Unmatched junction bases numbered 7, after V lost 5 bases and J lost 4 bases. This CDR3 has 14 amino acids. Germline V gene lookup returns CDR1 SGHAT and CDR2 FQNNGV. The table came from immunoSEQ multiplex PCR; TCRdb's copy has only in-frame clones and leaves some out. The table has 2 million to 2.5 million clones, about 94% seen once; the top ten hold approximately 0.13%. Concerning this clone itself: Its antigen is currently unknown.

The CD4+ fraction was divided into a CD45RA+ naive subset and a CD45RA-negative memory subset. The chain combines TRBV11-2 with TRBJ2-7; 8 nucleotides agree with TRBD2. This TCR was sampled from a man aged 18 to 29 in good health. The sample was naive CD4+ T cells sorted from blood. The subset is: CD45RA+ positively selected. The CDR3 sequence is CASSPGRLAYEQYF. In DNA form, the CDR3 reads TGTGCCAGCAGCCCGGGCCGACTAGCGTACGAGCAGTACTTC.